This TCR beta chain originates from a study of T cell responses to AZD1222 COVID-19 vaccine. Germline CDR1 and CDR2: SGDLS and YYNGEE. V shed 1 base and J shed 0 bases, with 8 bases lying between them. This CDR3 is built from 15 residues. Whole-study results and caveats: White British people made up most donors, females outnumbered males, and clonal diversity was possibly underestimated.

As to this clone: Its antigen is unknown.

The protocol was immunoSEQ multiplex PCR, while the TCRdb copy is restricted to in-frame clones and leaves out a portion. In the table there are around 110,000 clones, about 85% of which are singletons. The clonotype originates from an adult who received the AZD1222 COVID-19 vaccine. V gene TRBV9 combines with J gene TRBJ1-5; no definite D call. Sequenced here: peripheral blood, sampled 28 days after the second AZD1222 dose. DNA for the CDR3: TGTGCCAGCAGCGTAAGTGACGGTAGCAATCAGCCCCAGCATTTT. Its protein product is CASSVSDGSNQPQHF.